This TCR beta chain derives from a study of blood T cell repertoires in COVID-19. Looking at the study overall: Samples came from the United States, Italy and Spain, spanning acute and convalescent COVID-19. The analysed material was cDNA or gDNA that came from T cells, B-cell-depleted T cells, or PBMCs.

This clone was detected only once. Original processing notes: Estimation of nucleated cell counts relied on the amplification of reference gene primers. Some clones are missing from TCRdb's copy, which holds only in-frame ones; the method was immunoSEQ multiplex PCR. V, J and clone size reflect that table, while D and trimming were determined from the DNA. The sample holds approximately 77,000 clones; 70% to 90% are singletons and the top ten take approximately 20%. Trimming at V came to 9 bases and at J to 5 bases, leaving 12 bases not matched to a gene. This CDR3 spans 14 amino acids. Germline V CDR1 and CDR2: SGHRS, YFSETQ.

The sample comprised peripheral blood. The receptor was derived from a woman in her fifties or sixties with acute or convalescent COVID-19. J is TRBJ2-5 and V is TRBV5-1, with TRBD2 matching 8 bases. This CDR3 reads CATAVPGGVETQYF. CDR3 bases: TGCGCCACTGCAGTCCCGGGGGGGGTGGAGACCCAGTACTTC.